This T cell receptor (beta chain) was sequenced during a study of graft-versus-host responses after intestinal transplantation. Study findings and constraints: The authors found GvH clones in recipient marrow, some appearing first in ileum or blood. Among circulating GvH clones, peak levels were associated with early post-transplant declines in HvG clones.

A remark on this clone: Its antigen remains unknown.

The method was immunoSEQ multiplex PCR; TCRdb's version includes in-frame clones alone and lacks a portion of them. The sample has approximately 90,000 clones; 91% are singletons. The CDR3 length is 18 residues. The sequence was obtained from a human donor who was the organ donor for an intestinal transplant. This material consisted of unstimulated CD8+ T cells sorted from spleen or lymph node cells, taken before transplant. The V gene is TRBV1, the J gene TRBJ2-6; the tabulated D call, TRBD1, remains unverified against the DNA. TRBV1 is a pseudogene. This chain's CDR3 is CTSSTECLCTKRANVLTF. In DNA, the CDR3 is TGCACCAGCAGTACAGAGTGTTTGTGCACAAAGCGGGCCAACGTCCTGACTTTC.